The clone carrying this TCR beta chain was recorded many times. Its target is unknown. The V segment lost 6 bases and the J segment 4 bases; nucleotides outside the gene matches: 9. CDR1 is MNHEY and CDR2 is SVGEGT in the germline V gene. The CDR3 runs to 14 residues. This specimen belongs to a study of T cells in Graves' hyperthyroidism and ophthalmopathy. Study information: Pretreatment peripheral blood was obtained at initial diagnosis. Whole-study results and caveats: Blood also held most thyroid clonotypes expanded beyond 0.001. Ophthalmopathy was told apart from stable hyperthyroidism by a 13 V-J model.

Ophthalmopathy cases scored 3 or more on the Clinical Activity Score and 4 or more on NOSPECS grade, with duration below 3 months. What was amplified from RNA transcripts were TCR beta CDR3 regions. The study used the HTBI primer set for a first-round RT-PCR of the TCR CDR3. TCRdb reprocessed the multiplex PCR reads via MiXCR and lists one record per CDR3 protein. Of around 540,000 distinct CDR3 sequences listed, more than 15% are singletons. Sequencing was carried out using blood. The V gene is TRBV6-2 or TRBV6-3, the J gene TRBJ2-7; the match to TRBD1 covers 7 bases. This TCR derives from a woman in her twenties or thirties with Graves' ophthalmopathy. The CDR3 DNA reads as TGTGCCAGCAGGCCTACCGGGACAGCGTACGAGCAGTACTTC. Encoded protein: CASRPTGTAYEQYF.